Shown below are 5 T cell receptor beta chains from a single sample sequenced in a study of T-cell memory formation after mild COVID-19. From the 5' RACE reads, TCRdb called clonotypes with MiXCR, one entry per CDR3 protein. Of 300,000 to 400,000 distinct CDR3 sequences in the sample, less than 20% were seen once. What was sequenced was PBMCs or a T cell subset sorted from them (not recorded which). All receptors derive from a man between 18 and 29 years old who had mild COVID-19 (a few samples of this study predate the infection). Cell type and time point are not known.

This clonotype was counted a few times. The chain combines TRBV3-1 with TRBJ2-1; D call uncertain. CDR3 length: 14 residues. Trimming pared 6 bases from V and 0 bases from J, leaving 9 bases between. CDR1 and CDR2 from the germline V gene are LGHDT and YNNKEL (reference sequence). The CDR3 sequence is CASRSADSYNEQFF. The CDR3 nucleotides are TGTGCCAGCAGATCGGCGGACTCCTACAATGAGCAGTTCTTC.

V usage is TRBV5-1 and J usage is TRBJ1-2; a possible D gene is TRBD1 (5 bases). Looked up from germline, CDR1 is SGHRS and CDR2 is YFSETQ. The CDR3 spans 13 residues. V shed 0 bases and J shed 7 bases, with 10 bases lying between them. As DNA, the CDR3 is TGCGCCAGCAGCTTGGAATCAGGGTCTGGCTACACCTTC. Its protein is CASSLESGSGYTF.

This clonotype has just a few counts. V gene TRBV24-1 combines with J gene TRBJ2-1; no reliable D call. Trimming removed 0 bases from V and 5 bases from J, with 7 bases in between. Looked up from germline, CDR1 is KGHDR and CDR2 is SFDVKD. The CDR3 length is 14 residues. The CDR3 here is CATSDLVRNNEQFF. The DNA for the CDR3 is TGTGCCACCAGTGATTTGGTACGGAACAATGAGCAGTTCTTC.

This chain links TRBV20-1 with TRBJ2-6; D gene uncertain. V was cut by 4 bases and J by 4 bases, with 17 bases left in between. From germline, CDR1 is DFQATT and CDR2 SNEGSKA (reference sequence). The CDR3 runs 16 residues. The CDR3: CSATSPETGGANVLTF. CDR3 sequence (DNA): TGCAGTGCTACCAGCCCCGAAACCGGAGGGGCCAACGTCCTGACTTTC.

V usage is TRBV5-1 and J usage is TRBJ2-3; D gene ambiguous. V dropped 0 bases and J dropped 2 bases, with 7 bases sitting between them. The CDR3 loop spans 14 amino acids. Germline V gives CDR1 SGHRS, CDR2 YFSETQ. The CDR3 DNA sequence: TGCGCCAGCAGCTTGGTCCGGACCACAGATACGCAGTATTTT. Its protein is CASSLVRTTDTQYF.